This TCR beta chain was obtained from a study of beta chain features in type 1 diabetes. Study results and caveats: Shorter TCRB CDR3s, moderately but significantly so, were found in Type 1 diabetes patients in all four CD4+ subsets. Cells that show high TCR expression could be over-represented by cDNA sequencing.

The authors took one heparinised blood draw, averaging approximately 110 mL, from each donor. A CD45RO/CCR7/CD25/CD127/CD95/CD27 panel sorted naive, central memory, regulatory and stem cell-like memory CD4+ cells. Over 95% purity was reached by all sorted populations. As for this clone: Its antigen is still unknown.

Sequenced material consisted of expressed TCRB transcripts (all of the isolated RNA was reverse transcribed). The protocol was immunoSEQ multiplex PCR, while the TCRdb copy is restricted to in-frame clones and leaves out a portion. This table holds around 110,000 clones, roughly 15% found once. This TCR was recovered from a man aged 30 to 45 with type 1 diabetes. The sequenced sample consisted of central memory CD4+ T cells from blood.

The CDR3 region has the DNA TGTGCCAGCAGCATAGCCTTGACAGGGGGTCAAGAGACCCAGTACTTC. Protein sequence: CASSIALTGGQETQYF. The chain carries TRBV11-2 and TRBJ2-5; TRBD1 matches at 9 bases. The germline V gene encodes CDR1 SGHAT and CDR2 FQNNGV. The J segment lost 2 bases and the V segment lost 5 bases, leaving 9 bases of the junction unmatched. The CDR3 spans 16 residues.